The next 17 T cell receptor beta chains were all read from a single sample in a study of T cell responses to AZD1222 COVID-19 vaccine. Here immunoSEQ multiplex PCR was the method, and the copy in TCRdb shows in-frame clones only, minus some. The table lists about 150,000 clones, around 87% of them singletons. Material: peripheral blood, obtained 28 days after the second AZD1222 dose. The receptors were gathered from an adult who received the AZD1222 COVID-19 vaccine.

The V call is TRBV7-8, the J call TRBJ2-3, with TRBD1 identical over 7 bases. The length of the CDR3 is 12 residues. The germline gives CDR1 SGHVS, CDR2 FQNEAQ. V lost 4 bases to trimming and J lost 10 bases; unmatched junction nucleotides: 5. The CDR3 sequence: CASSSHTGAQYF. The CDR3 DNA follows: TGTGCCAGCAGCTCGCACACAGGGGCGCAGTATTTT.

The rearrangement uses TRBV3-1 (or the pseudogene TRBV3-2) and TRBJ2-5; D possibly corresponds to TRBD2 (5 bases). V dropped 0 bases and J dropped 2 bases, with 13 bases sitting between them. The germline V gene has CDR1 LGHDT and CDR2 YNNKEL (reference sequence). CDR3 length equals 16 residues. The CDR3 here is CASSQEGIGGQETQYF. The CDR3 nucleotides are TGTGCCAGCAGCCAAGAGGGCATCGGCGGGCAAGAGACCCAGTACTTC.

The rearrangement uses TRBV19 and TRBJ2-2; 7 positions match TRBD2. CDR1 and CDR2 (germline): LNHDA, SQIVND (reference sequence). With 7 bases clipped from V and 7 bases from J, the junction kept 9 bases outside the gene matches. The CDR3 loop spans 14 amino acids. CDR3 sequence: CASKGSGGGGELFF. CDR3 nucleotides: TGTGCCAGTAAAGGGTCCGGCGGGGGCGGGGAGCTGTTTTTT.

V and J are TRBV28 and TRBJ1-1, with D hard to call. Germline lookup yields CDR1 MDHEN and CDR2 SYDVKM. V shed 10 bases and J shed 2 bases, with 20 bases lying between them. The CDR3 contains 15 residues. Here the CDR3 DNA reads TGTGCCACCCGGTTTAGCCACCCGGGCAACACTGAAGCTTTCTTT. Translation: CATRFSHPGNTEAFF.

The CDR3 spells CASSVGPSSYNEQFF. The CDR3 region has the DNA TGTGCCAGCAGCGTAGGGCCCAGCTCCTACAATGAGCAGTTCTTC. The chain joins TRBV9 to TRBJ2-1; D gene ambiguous. This CDR3 comprises 15 residues. Trimming left V 0 bases short and J 0 bases short, with 7 bases between. Germline V gene sequence: CDR1 SGDLS, CDR2 YYNGEE.

Remarks on this clone: Within the sample, other DNA sequences also encode this same CDR3. The chain carries TRBV18 and TRBJ2-3; D call uncertain. The germline gives CDR1 KGHSH, CDR2 LQKENI. This CDR3 region has 13 residues. V lost 4 bases to trimming and J lost 0 bases, with 5 bases between them. The CDR3 nucleotides are TGTGCCAGCTCACAAGACAGCACAGATACGCAGTATTTT. Its protein product is CASSQDSTDTQYF.

This chain uses TRBV18 with TRBJ2-3; 9 bases are a match to TRBD2. CDR1 KGHSH and CDR2 LQKENI come from the germline V gene. The CDR3 is 15 residues long. Unmatched junction bases numbered 8, after V lost 6 bases and J lost 4 bases. The CDR3 sequence: CASSPLAGRSDTQYF. CDR3 sequence (DNA): TGTGCCAGCTCTCCTCTAGCGGGACGTTCAGATACGCAGTATTTT.

This chain links TRBV10-3 with TRBJ2-2; D is ambiguous. This CDR3 comprises 12 residues. Germline V gives CDR1 ENHRY, CDR2 SYGVKD. The V gene lost 11 bases and the J gene lost 3 bases, with 10 bases spanning the gap. The CDR3 sequence is CASNPDTGELFF. The CDR3 DNA sequence: TGTGCCTCGAACCCCGACACCGGGGAGCTGTTTTTT.

This chain connects TRBV28 to TRBJ1-3; D possibly corresponds to TRBD1 (5 bases). The germline V gene encodes CDR1 MDHEN and CDR2 SYDVKM. The CDR3 has 13 residues. Trimming left V 7 bases short and J 2 bases short, with 9 bases between. The CDR3 DNA is TGTGCCAGCATGCAGGGAACTGGAAACACCATATATTTT. As protein: CASMQGTGNTIYF.

The chain carries TRBV28 and TRBJ2-1; a weak D match, TRBD2 (5 bases). The V gene lost 8 bases and the J gene lost 3 bases, with 14 bases spanning the gap. The CDR3 covers 14 residues. CDR1 and CDR2 from the germline V gene are MDHEN and SYDVKM. CDR3 sequence: CASRTPGNYNEQFF. CDR3 in DNA: TGTGCCAGCCGTACCCCGGGAAACTACAATGAGCAGTTCTTC.

The chain carries TRBV5-1 and TRBJ1-2; D possibly corresponds to TRBD1 (6 bases). This CDR3 region has 13 residues. The germline CDR1 and CDR2 sequences are SGHRS and YFSETQ. With 7 bases removed from V and 0 bases from J, the gap between germline ends came to 10 bases. CDR3 sequence reads: CASARDTNYGYTF. The CDR3 DNA reads as TGCGCCAGCGCCCGGGACACTAACTATGGCTACACCTTC.

The chain is built from TRBV28 and TRBJ1-1; 10 bases map to TRBD1. CDR1 and CDR2 (germline): MDHEN, SYDVKM. This CDR3 spans 12 amino acids. Trimming cost V 11 bases and J 5 bases; bases outside gene matches: 5. CDR3 in amino acids: CAVRTGGTEAFF. As DNA, the CDR3 is TGTGCCGTACGGACAGGGGGTACTGAAGCTTTCTTT. The full variable domain, its missing parts supplied by reference TRBV28 and TRBJ1-1, is DVKVTQSSRYLVKRTGEKVFLECVQDMDHENMFWYRQDPGLGLRLIYFSYDVKMKEKGDIPEGYSVSREKKERFSLILESASTNQTSMYLCAVRTGGTEAFFGQGTRLTVV.

V and J are TRBV5-5 and TRBJ2-5; the match to TRBD2 covers 7 bases. Germline loops: CDR1 SGHKS, CDR2 YYEKEE (reference sequence). There are 16 residues in the CDR3. V gave up 4 bases and J gave up 2 bases; unmatched junction bases: 11. The CDR3 nucleotides read TGTGCCAGCAGCCCTCTGGCGGGAGCCAGTCAAGAGACCCAGTACTTC. Its translation: CASSPLAGASQETQYF.

This chain connects TRBV6-5 to TRBJ2-7, with D perhaps being TRBD1 or TRBD2 (6 bases each). Per the germline V gene, CDR1 is MNHEY and CDR2 is SVGAGI. The CDR3 has 12 amino acids. V lost 5 bases, J lost 6 bases, and 11 bases lay in between. The CDR3 DNA reads as TGTGCCAGCAGTACAGGGACTTCCGAGCAGTACTTC. This gives the protein CASSTGTSEQYF.

The chain links TRBV2 to TRBJ1-2, with a possible D match to TRBD1 (5 bases). The length of the CDR3 is 14 residues. CDR1 is SNHLY, CDR2 FYNNEI, per germline. V dropped 4 bases and J dropped 5 bases, with 14 bases sitting between them. This CDR3 reads CASSARTLPYGYTF. The CDR3 bases are TGTGCCAGCAGTGCTAGGACACTTCCTTATGGCTACACCTTC.

The chain links TRBV9 to TRBJ1-3, with 11 bases lining up with TRBD1. CDR3 length: 17 amino acids. CDR1 and CDR2 (germline): SGDLS, YYNGEE. V was pared by 0 bases and J by 6 bases, with 8 bases of the junction left unmatched. The CDR3 DNA reads TGTGCCAGCAGCGTAGGGATCGGACAGGGGGCTGTAAACACCATATATTTT. Its translation is CASSVGIGQGAVNTIYF.

V gene TRBV6-2 or TRBV6-3 combines with J gene TRBJ2-2; 8 bases agree with TRBD1. This CDR3 region has 15 residues. Germline values: CDR1 MNHEY, CDR2 SVGEGT. Losses at the gene ends were 6 bases for V and 4 bases for J; bases not matched to a gene: 7. This CDR3 reads CASSPQGAGTGELFF. The CDR3 DNA is TGTGCCAGCAGCCCCCAGGGGGCAGGCACCGGGGAGCTGTTTTTT.